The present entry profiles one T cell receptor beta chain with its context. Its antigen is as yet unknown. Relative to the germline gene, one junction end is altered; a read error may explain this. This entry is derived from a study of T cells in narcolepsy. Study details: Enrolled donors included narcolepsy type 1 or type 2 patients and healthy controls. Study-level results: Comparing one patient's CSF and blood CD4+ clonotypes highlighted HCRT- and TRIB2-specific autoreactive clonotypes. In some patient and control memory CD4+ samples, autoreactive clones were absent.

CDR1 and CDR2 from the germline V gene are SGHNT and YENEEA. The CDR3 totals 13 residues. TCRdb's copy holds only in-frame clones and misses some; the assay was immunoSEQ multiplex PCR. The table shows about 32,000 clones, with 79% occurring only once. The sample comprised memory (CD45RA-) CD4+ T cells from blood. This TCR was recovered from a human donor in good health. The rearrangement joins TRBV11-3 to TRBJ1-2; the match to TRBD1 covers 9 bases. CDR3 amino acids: CASSRTGVNRPIF. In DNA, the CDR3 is TGTGCCAGCAGTAGGACAGGGGTTAACCGCCCAATCTTC.